This T cell receptor beta chain came from a study of CD8+ T cells in alopecia areata. Across the study: Twice a day, 5 to 10 mg of oral tofacitinib was administered to treated patients. Findings and limits, study-wide: Uncertainty remains about how baseline CD8+ expansion links to response, with one nonresponder.

cDNA serving as the sequencing template came from extracted, reverse transcribed RNA. Measured with immunoSEQ multiplex PCR; TCRdb has only the in-frame clones, and not every one. The sample shows some 100,000 clones, about 40% of them seen only once. About this clone itself: Its target is unknown.

Treatment specified: oral pan-JAK inhibitor, 5-10 mg twice daily. In alopecia areata patients, both lesional scalp punch biopsies and peripheral blood were collected. Germline values: CDR1 GTSNPN, CDR2 SVGIG (reference sequence). Trimming removed 2 bases from V and 0 bases from J; junction bases left unmatched: 8. The CDR3 spans 16 residues. The specimen comprised CD8+ T cells sorted from blood, sampled at week 24, from a patient treated with tofacitinib. The receptor comes from a human donor with alopecia areata. The chain uses TRBV30 and TRBJ2-7, with 9 bases identical to TRBD2. CDR3 region: CAWSLGVTSGSYEQYF. CDR3 coding DNA: TGTGCCTGGAGTCTTGGGGTGACTAGCGGCTCCTACGAGCAGTACTTC.